Below, 9 T cell receptor beta chains from the same sample are listed, as sequenced in a study of OX40 agonist ivuxolimab in advanced cancers. Produced via immunoSEQ multiplex PCR; TCRdb's table is partial and in-frame only. The repertoire holds 63,000 or so clones, with about four fifths as singletons. This sample comprised CD4+ or CD8+ T cells sorted from blood, obtained in a trial of the OX40 agonist ivuxolimab. Receptors originate from an adult with an advanced solid tumor such as melanoma, head and neck, liver or kidney cancer.

The gene calls are TRBV4-1 and TRBJ2-1, with 8 bases aligning to TRBD2. CDR3 length: 18 amino acids. V was pared by 0 bases and J by 4 bases, with 11 bases of the junction left unmatched. CDR1 is MGHRA, CDR2 YSYEKL, per germline. CDR3 in amino acids: CASSQDPGGGLLYNEQFF. CDR3 bases: TGCGCCAGCAGCCAAGATCCTGGCGGGGGGCTGTTGTACAATGAGCAGTTCTTC.

J is TRBJ2-1 and V is TRBV6-6; D gene ambiguous. The V end was cut by 6 bases, the J end by 6 bases, with 12 bases between. CDR3 length: 13 residues. CDR1 is MNHNY, CDR2 SVGAGI, per germline (reference sequence). The CDR3 nucleotides are TGTGCCAGCAGACTCTTAACCTCCAATGAGCAGTTCTTC. Residues: CASRLLTSNEQFF.

This chain links TRBV28 with TRBJ2-5; 10 bases are shared with TRBD2. Trimming removed 3 bases from V and 0 bases from J; junction bases left unmatched: 10. The CDR3 is 18 residues long. Germline CDR1 reads MDHEN; CDR2 reads SYDVKM. The CDR3 here is CASSFSPSGGPHQETQYF. As DNA, the CDR3 is TGTGCCAGCAGTTTTTCGCCTAGCGGGGGCCCTCACCAAGAGACCCAGTACTTC.

The rearrangement uses TRBV18 and TRBJ1-2; D might be TRBD1 (5 bases). Germline CDR1 is KGHSH and CDR2 is LQKENI. This CDR3 region has 16 residues. Trimming removed 0 bases at V and 6 bases at J, with 17 bases between. CDR3 nucleotides: TGTGCCAGCTCACCACCGTCCGCAGGGCAGCAAAATGGCTACACCTTC. Residues: CASSPPSAGQQNGYTF. Complete variable domain (other parts from reference TRBV18 and TRBJ1-2): NAGVMQNPRHLVRRRGQEARLRCSPMKGHSHVYWYRQLPEEGLKFMVYLQKENIIDESGMPKERFSAEFPKEGPSILRIQQVVRGDSAAYFCASSPPSAGQQNGYTFGSGTRLTVV.

This rearrangement joins TRBV7-9 to TRBJ1-1, with 8 bases fitting TRBD1. The ends lost 4 bases at V and 4 bases at J; junction bases unmatched: 8. The CDR3 consists of 15 residues. CDR1 and CDR2 (germline): SEHNR, FQNEAQ (reference sequence). The CDR3 region is CASSSRTGWGTEAFF. CDR3 sequence (DNA): TGTGCCAGCAGCTCCAGGACAGGGTGGGGCACTGAAGCTTTCTTT.

The chain uses TRBV7-2 and TRBJ1-2, with D hard to call. Germline V gene data show CDR1 as SGHTA and CDR2 as FQGNSA. The CDR3 covers 14 residues. V shed 3 bases and J shed 4 bases, with 12 bases lying between them. The CDR3: CASSFTPLGYGYTF. The CDR3 region has the DNA TGTGCCAGCAGCTTCACCCCCTTGGGCTATGGCTACACCTTC.

In this sample, this clone turned up once. The chain couples TRBV5-4 to TRBJ2-3; 7 bases align to TRBD1. The germline V gene encodes CDR1 SGHNT and CDR2 YYREEE (reference sequence). V gave up 3 bases and J gave up 3 bases; unmatched junction bases: 10. The CDR3 has 16 residues. CDR3 protein: CASSSRTGSLTDTQYF. The CDR3 DNA follows: TGTGCCAGCAGCTCCCGGACAGGCTCCTTGACAGATACGCAGTATTTT.

The chain couples TRBV20-1 to TRBJ1-4, with D hard to call. CDR1 is DFQATT and CDR2 is SNEGSKA in the germline V gene (reference sequence). Trimming took 6 bases from V and 8 from J, leaving 10 bases between them. The CDR3 extends over 11 amino acids. CDR3 region: CSASGWEKLFF. CDR3 DNA: TGCAGTGCCTCGGGCTGGGAAAAACTGTTTTTT.

This chain links TRBV4-3 with TRBJ2-6; TRBD2 agrees at 9 bases. CDR3 length: 19 residues. V shed 0 bases, J shed 0 bases, and the junction held 6 bases outside the gene matches. Germline assignment: CDR1 LGHNA and CDR2 YSLEER. The CDR3 coding sequence is TGCGCCAGCAGCCAAGAAGCGGGGGGTGGGTTCTCTGGGGCCAACGTCCTGACTTTC. Translating gives CASSQEAGGGFSGANVLTF.